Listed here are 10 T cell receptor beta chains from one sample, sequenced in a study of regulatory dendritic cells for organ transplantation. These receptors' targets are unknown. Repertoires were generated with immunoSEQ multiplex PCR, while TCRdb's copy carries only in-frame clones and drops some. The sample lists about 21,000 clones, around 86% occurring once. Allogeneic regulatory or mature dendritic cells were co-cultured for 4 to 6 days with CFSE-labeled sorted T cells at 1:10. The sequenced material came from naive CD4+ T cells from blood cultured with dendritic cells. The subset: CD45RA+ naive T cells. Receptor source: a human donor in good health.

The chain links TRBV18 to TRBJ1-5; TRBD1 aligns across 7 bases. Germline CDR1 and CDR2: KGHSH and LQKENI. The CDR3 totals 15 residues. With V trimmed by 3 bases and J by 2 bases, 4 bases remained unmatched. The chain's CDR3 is CASSPPGGRNQPQHF. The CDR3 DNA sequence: TGTGCCAGCTCACCCCCAGGGGGACGCAATCAGCCCCAGCATTTT.

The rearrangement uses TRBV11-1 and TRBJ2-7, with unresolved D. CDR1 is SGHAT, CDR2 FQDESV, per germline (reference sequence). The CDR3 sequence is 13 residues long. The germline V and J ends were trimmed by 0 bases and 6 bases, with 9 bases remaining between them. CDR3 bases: TGTGCCAGCAGCTTAGCGCTCGCGACCGAGCAGTACTTC. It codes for CASSLALATEQYF.

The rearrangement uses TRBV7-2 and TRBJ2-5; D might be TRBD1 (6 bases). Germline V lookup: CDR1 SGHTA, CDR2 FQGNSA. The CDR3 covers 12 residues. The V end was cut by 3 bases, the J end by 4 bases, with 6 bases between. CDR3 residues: CASSFRGETQYF. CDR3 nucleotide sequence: TGTGCCAGCAGCTTCAGGGGAGAGACCCAGTACTTC.

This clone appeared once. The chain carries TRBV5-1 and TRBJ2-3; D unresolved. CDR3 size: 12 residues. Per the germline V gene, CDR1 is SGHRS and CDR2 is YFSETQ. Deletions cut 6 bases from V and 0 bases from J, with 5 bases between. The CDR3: CASTESTDTQYF. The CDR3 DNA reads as TGCGCCAGCACGGAGAGCACAGATACGCAGTATTTT.

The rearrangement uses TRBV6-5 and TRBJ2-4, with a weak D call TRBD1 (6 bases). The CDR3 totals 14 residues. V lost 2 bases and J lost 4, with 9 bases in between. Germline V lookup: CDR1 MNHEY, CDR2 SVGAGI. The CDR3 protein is CASSYGTQKNIQYF. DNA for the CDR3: TGTGCCAGCAGTTACGGGACACAAAAAAACATTCAGTACTTC.

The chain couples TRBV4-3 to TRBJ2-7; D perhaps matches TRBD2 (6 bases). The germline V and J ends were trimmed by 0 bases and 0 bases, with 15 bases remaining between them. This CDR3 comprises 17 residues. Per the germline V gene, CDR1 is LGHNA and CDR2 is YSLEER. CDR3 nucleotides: TGCGCCAGCAGCCAAGATCTAGGCGGGGCCTACTCCTACGAGCAGTACTTC. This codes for CASSQDLGGAYSYEQYF.

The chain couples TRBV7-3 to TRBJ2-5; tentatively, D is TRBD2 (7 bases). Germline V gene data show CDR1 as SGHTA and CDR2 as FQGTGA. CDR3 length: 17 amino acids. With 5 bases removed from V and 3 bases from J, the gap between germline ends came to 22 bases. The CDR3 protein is CASSRGLAWEGEETQYF. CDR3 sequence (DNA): TGTGCCAGCAGCCGCGGGCTCGCGTGGGAGGGGGAAGAGACCCAGTACTTC.

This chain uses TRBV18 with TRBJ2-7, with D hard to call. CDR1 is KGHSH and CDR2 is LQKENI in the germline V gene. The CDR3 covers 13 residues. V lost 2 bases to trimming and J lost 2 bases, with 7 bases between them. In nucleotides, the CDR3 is TGTGCCAGCTCACCAGGGCCAACCTACGAGCAGTACTTC. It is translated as CASSPGPTYEQYF.

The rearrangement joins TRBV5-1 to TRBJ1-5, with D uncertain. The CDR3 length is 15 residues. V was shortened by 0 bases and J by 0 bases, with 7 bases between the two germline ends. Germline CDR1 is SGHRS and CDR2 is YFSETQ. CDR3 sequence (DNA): TGCGCCAGCAGCTTGGAGGGATATAGCAATCAGCCCCAGCATTTT. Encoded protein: CASSLEGYSNQPQHF.

CDR3 loop: CASSLTRLVGETQYF. DNA for the CDR3: TGTGCCAGCAGTTTAACCCGGCTAGTTGGGGAGACCCAGTACTTC. The rearrangement links TRBV27 to TRBJ2-5; D gene unclear. The germline V and J ends were trimmed by 2 bases and 5 bases, with 15 bases remaining between them. The CDR3 totals 15 residues. CDR1 MNHEY and CDR2 SMNVEV come from the germline V gene (reference sequence).